The 13 T cell receptor beta chains below all came from one sample that was sequenced in a study of blood T cell repertoires in COVID-19. Profiled with immunoSEQ multiplex PCR; TCRdb holds only in-frame clones, not every one. Of a few hundred thousand clones in the sample, more than 70% were seen once. Sequencing was done on a sample of peripheral blood. The receptor set was obtained from a woman aged 18-29 years with acute or convalescent COVID-19.

CDR3 sequence reads: CASSQELDSYEQYF. The CDR3 DNA is TGCGCCAGCAGCCAAGAGCTAGACTCCTACGAGCAGTACTTC. The V call is TRBV4-3, the J call TRBJ2-7; D unresolved. The CDR3 spans 14 residues. Germline lookup yields CDR1 LGHNA and CDR2 YSLEER. Between the trimmed V and J ends, which lost 0 bases and 0 bases, there was a span of 6 bases.

This chain links TRBV14 with TRBJ2-7; D unclear. This CDR3 region has 13 residues. V dropped 2 bases and J dropped 0 bases, with 5 bases sitting between them. Germline V lookup: CDR1 SGHDN, CDR2 FVKESK. The CDR3 sequence is CASSQSLSYEQYF. The DNA of the CDR3 is TGTGCCAGCAGCCAATCCCTCTCCTACGAGCAGTACTTC. The full variable domain, rest sourced from reference TRBV14 and TRBJ2-7, is EAGVTQFPSHSVIEKGQTVTLRCDPISGHDNLYWYRRVMGKEIKFLLHFVKESKQDESGMPNNRFLAERTGGTYSTLKVQPAELEDSGVYFCASSQSLSYEQYFGPGTRLTVT.

This clone was found a few times. The gene calls are TRBV5-7 and TRBJ1-5; 7 bases map to TRBD1. TRBV5-7 is classed as an ORF, of uncertain function. This CDR3 has 17 residues. V trimming: 0 bases; J trimming: 1 base; junction bases outside the gene matches: 7. In nucleotides, the CDR3 is TGTGCCAGCAGCTTGGGGACAGGCACTCAAAGCAATCAGCCCCAGCATTTT. It translates to CASSLGTGTQSNQPQHF.

This chain joins TRBV4-3 and TRBJ2-1, with a weak D call TRBD1 (6 bases). The CDR3 is 17 amino acids. V lost 2 bases and J lost 0, with 14 bases in between. Germline lookup yields CDR1 LGHNA and CDR2 YSLEER. Written as DNA, the CDR3 is TGCGCCAGCAGCCAATCCCCACAGGGATTCTCCTACAATGAGCAGTTCTTC. It yields the protein CASSQSPQGFSYNEQFF.

On this clone: Additional DNA sequences in this sample encode the identical CDR3. This chain joins TRBV6-2 or TRBV6-3 and TRBJ1-1; 7 bases map to TRBD1. The CDR3 totals 14 residues. CDR1 and CDR2 from the germline V gene are MNHEY and SVGEGT. V was clipped by 4 bases and J by 4 bases; unmatched bases: 6. DNA of the CDR3: TGTGCCAGCAGTTCCGACAGGGAAGTCACTGAAGCTTTCTTT. It encodes CASSSDREVTEAFF.

The genes are TRBV6-5 and TRBJ2-1; D is perhaps TRBD1 (6 bases). Deletions cut 6 bases from V and 10 bases from J, with 22 bases between. Germline V lookup: CDR1 MNHEY, CDR2 SVGAGI. CDR3 size: 15 residues. The CDR3 protein is CASSDPPTGYYEQFF. The CDR3 DNA sequence: TGTGCCAGCAGCGATCCCCCCACAGGGTATTACGAGCAGTTCTTC.

The chain combines TRBV6-5 with TRBJ2-5, with TRBD2 matching 8 bases. Germline V gives CDR1 MNHEY, CDR2 SVGAGI. V was clipped by 10 bases and J by 4 bases; unmatched bases: 14. CDR3 length: 15 residues. The CDR3 region is CATSNRGLAGETQYF. In nucleotides, the CDR3 is TGTGCCACCAGCAACCGAGGACTAGCTGGAGAGACCCAGTACTTC.

The rearrangement uses TRBV15 and TRBJ2-1; the match to TRBD2 covers 7 bases. The CDR3 sequence is 16 residues long. Trimming removed 1 base from V and 0 bases from J; junction bases left unmatched: 3. From germline, CDR1 is LNHNV and CDR2 YYDKDF (reference sequence). The CDR3: CATSRVGGSSYNEQFF. The CDR3 nucleotides read TGTGCCACCAGCAGAGTTGGCGGGAGCTCCTACAATGAGCAGTTCTTC.

This sequence joins TRBV6-5 and TRBJ1-5; the D is unclear. The CDR3 runs 15 residues. Germline V gives CDR1 MNHEY, CDR2 SVGAGI. Between the trimmed V and J ends, which lost 5 bases and 0 bases, there was a span of 11 bases. The CDR3: CASSSQAYSNQPQHF. The CDR3 DNA sequence: TGTGCCAGCAGTAGCCAGGCATATAGCAATCAGCCCCAGCATTTT.

The chain is built from TRBV7-6 and TRBJ2-2; D uncertain. Germline CDR1 is SGHVS and CDR2 is FNYEAQ. The CDR3 runs to 14 residues. V was shortened by 5 bases and J by 3 bases, with 10 bases between the two germline ends. The CDR3 here is CASSNGHDTGELFF. The CDR3 DNA sequence: TGTGCCAGCAGCAATGGGCATGACACCGGGGAGCTGTTTTTT.

This clone was seen a single time. The chain is built from TRBV28 and TRBJ1-2, with 7 bases lining up with TRBD1. The CDR3 sequence is 18 residues long. Germline values: CDR1 MDHEN, CDR2 SYDVKM. V shed 0 bases, J shed 8 bases, and the junction held 18 bases outside the gene matches. The CDR3 DNA reads TGTGCCAGCAGTTTATGGACAGGGAGTAGGTTTCCTCCTGAAGGCTACACCTTC. Its translation: CASSLWTGSRFPPEGYTF.

This rearrangement joins TRBV4-2 to TRBJ2-5; TRBD1 might be the D (6 bases). The CDR3 extends over 16 amino acids. CDR1 LGHNA and CDR2 YNFKEQ come from the germline V gene. Trimming cost V 0 bases and J 2 bases, with 13 bases left between them. DNA of the CDR3: TGTGCCAGCAGCCAAGACCCTAATCAGGGGCAAGAGACCCAGTACTTC. Its translation is CASSQDPNQGQETQYF.

In this sample, this clone turned up once. V is TRBV6-2 or TRBV6-3 and J is TRBJ2-3; 8 bases fit TRBD2. CDR3 size: 17 residues. Germline V gives CDR1 MNHEY, CDR2 SVGEGT. V trimming: 4 bases; J trimming: 6 bases; junction bases outside the gene matches: 15. Here the CDR3 reads CASSSLPGSGRGDTQYF. CDR3 DNA sequence: TGTGCCAGCAGTTCCCTCCCCGGGAGCGGGAGAGGGGATACGCAGTATTTT.